The 26 T cell receptor beta chains in this list originate from one sample, sequenced in a study of metastatic and nonmetastatic thyroid tumors. Before thyroid surgery, none of the patients had received any treatment. Via MiXCR, TCRdb re-called the PCR reads. The data hold under 55,000 clones, with about a sixth observed a single time. Sequencing was performed on blood. The receptors were sampled from a female donor with papillary thyroid cancer or a benign thyroid nodule (not recorded which). Some clones in this sample may be carry-over from other donors' samples.

Comments on this clone: A much larger clone is a single base away; this may be a read error. The V gene is TRBV3-1, the J gene TRBJ1-2, with D possibly TRBD1 on 6 matching bases. CDR3 length: 15 amino acids. V lost 0 bases to trimming and J lost 4 bases, with 12 bases between them. The germline V gene has CDR1 LGHDT and CDR2 YNNKEL (reference sequence). The CDR3 is CASSQDLRTVYGYTF. As DNA, the CDR3 is TGTGCCAGCAGCCAAGACCTCCGGACAGTCTATGGCTACACCTTC.

Note on this clone: Mismatch with germline at one junction end may stem from a read error. This chain links TRBV7-3 with TRBJ2-2, with 15 positions matching TRBD2. Per germline, CDR1 SGHTA and CDR2 FQGTGA. The CDR3 spans 19 residues. CDR3 residues: CASSLIMGLAGGNTGELFF. CDR3 DNA: TGTGCCAGCAGCCTAATTATGGGACTAGCGGGAGGCAACACCGGTGAGCTGTTTTTT.

This clone was detected ten times or more. The chain uses TRBV14 and TRBJ2-3; D call uncertain. The V and J ends lost 0 bases and 0 bases respectively, with 13 bases between them. This CDR3 spans 17 amino acids. Germline V gene lookup returns CDR1 SGHDN and CDR2 FVKESK. DNA for the CDR3: TGTGCCAGCAGCCAAGATCCCGCAATGACTAGCACAGATACGCAGTATTTT. This sequence encodes CASSQDPAMTSTDTQYF.

This clone was observed many times. Other DNA sequences of this sample code for an identical CDR3. CDR3 sequence (DNA): TGCAGTCCAACGGGACAGGGGCACTACGAGCAGTACTTC. Amino acid sequence: CSPTGQGHYEQYF. The chain is built from TRBV20-1 and TRBJ2-7, with 10 bases lining up with TRBD1. There are 13 residues in the CDR3. CDR1 is DFQATT, CDR2 SNEGSKA, per germline (reference sequence). V lost 8 bases to trimming and J lost 3 bases; unmatched junction nucleotides: 7.

This clone was counted only a few times. The chain links TRBV27 to TRBJ1-1; TRBD1 is a possible D gene (6 bases). CDR1 MNHEY and CDR2 SMNVEV come from the germline V gene (reference sequence). The CDR3 runs 14 residues. With 4 bases removed from V and 1 base from J, the gap between germline ends came to 10 bases. This CDR3 is CASSWGAPNTEAFF. The CDR3 coding sequence is TGTGCCAGCAGTTGGGGGGCCCCGAACACTGAAGCTTTCTTT.

This clone appeared many times. The rearrangement links TRBV11-1 to TRBJ1-5, with 8 bases lining up with TRBD1. V dropped 6 bases and J dropped 1; count of bases not matched to a gene: 11. The CDR3 totals 17 residues. Germline V gene sequence: CDR1 SGHAT, CDR2 FQDESV (reference sequence). CDR3 protein: CASSSWTGTGSNQPQHF. CDR3 in DNA: TGTGCCAGCAGTTCTTGGACAGGGACCGGGAGCAATCAGCCCCAGCATTTT.

This clone was seen many times. V and J are TRBV9 and TRBJ1-6; D gene ambiguous. The germline V and J ends were trimmed by 3 bases and 5 bases, with 3 bases remaining between them. CDR1 is SGDLS and CDR2 is YYNGEE in the germline V gene. The CDR3 runs to 12 residues. The CDR3 here is CASSADNSPLHF. In nucleotides, the CDR3 is TGTGCCAGCAGCGCGGATAATTCACCCCTCCACTTT.

This clone was recorded at least ten times. The sample carries other DNA sequences with the same CDR3. The chain uses TRBV29-1 and TRBJ2-7, with TRBD2 matching 10 bases. This CDR3 comprises 13 residues. Germline V CDR1 and CDR2: SQVTM, ANQGSEA. V gave up 5 bases and J gave up 7 bases; unmatched junction bases: 8. CDR3 coding DNA: TGCAGCGTTTACGGTCTAGCGGGAGTGGAGCAGTACTTC. The encoded protein is CSVYGLAGVEQYF.

The table lists this clone with many counts. V usage is TRBV24-1 and J usage is TRBJ2-3; 13 bases align to TRBD2. The ends lost 5 bases at V and 4 bases at J; junction bases unmatched: 11. The germline CDR1 and CDR2 sequences are KGHDR and SFDVKD. This CDR3 is built from 18 residues. As DNA, the CDR3 is TGTGCCACCAGTGCAGGGACTAGCGGGGAGGATTATCCAGATACGCAGTATTTT. It codes for CATSAGTSGEDYPDTQYF.

This clone has a count of ten or more. This sequence joins TRBV5-6 and TRBJ1-1; maybe TRBD1 (5 bases). The length of the CDR3 is 12 residues. The germline V gene encodes CDR1 SGHDT and CDR2 YYEEEE. The germline V and J ends were trimmed by 2 bases and 8 bases, with 10 bases remaining between them. CDR3 bases: TGTGCCAGCAGCTTCGGGGGAGGGGAAGCTTTCTTT. Translated: CASSFGGGEAFF.

Ten or more counts support this clone. CDR3 region: CASSQWGSTQNTEAFF. The CDR3 DNA follows: TGTGCCAGCAGCCAATGGGGTTCGACCCAGAACACTGAAGCTTTCTTT. The rearrangement uses TRBV3-1 and TRBJ1-1; D is ambiguous. The CDR3 covers 16 residues. Deletions cut 2 bases from V and 1 base from J, with 14 bases between. CDR1 is LGHDT, CDR2 YNNKEL, per germline (reference sequence).

This clone qualifies as medium-sized (0.01 to 0.1%). The rearrangement links TRBV11-1 to TRBJ2-2; D gene unclear. Germline CDR1 reads SGHAT; CDR2 reads FQDESV (reference sequence). The CDR3 has 15 amino acids. Trimming left V 3 bases short and J 7 bases short, with 15 bases between. CDR3 sequence (DNA): TGTGCCAGCAGCTTCCGTGAAATACACGGCGGGGAGCTGTTTTTT. This translates into CASSFREIHGGELFF.

In the case of this clone: A junction end diverges from the germline sequence, so it may reflect a read error. The rearrangement uses TRBV6-6 and TRBJ1-4, with a weak D call TRBD1 (6 bases). The CDR3 covers 17 residues. Germline CDR1 MNHNY, CDR2 SVGAGI (reference sequence). Written as DNA, the CDR3 is TGTGCCAGCAGTTACTCGTTTACGGGGGGCGAGTATGAAAAACTGTCTTTT. Amino acid sequence: CASSYSFTGGEYEKLSF.

V and J are TRBV11-1 and TRBJ2-3; D is unclear. Deletions cut 3 bases from V and 6 bases from J, with 16 bases between. Germline V gives CDR1 SGHAT, CDR2 FQDESV (reference sequence). The CDR3 covers 15 residues. The CDR3 loop reads CASSFSWNPPDTQYF. The CDR3 bases are TGTGCCAGCAGCTTTTCATGGAACCCCCCGGATACGCAGTATTTT. The whole variable domain, filled in from reference TRBV11-1 and TRBJ2-3, reads EAEVAQSPRYKITEKSQAVAFWCDPISGHATLYWYRQILGQGPELLVQFQDESVVDDSQLPKDRFSAERLKGVDSTLKIQPAELGDSAMYLCASSFSWNPPDTQYFGPGTRLTVL.

This clone came up a few times. Germline is not matched at one junction end, which may reflect a read error. Other DNA sequences in this sample translate to the same CDR3. The chain is built from TRBV29-1 and TRBJ1-2, with 9 bases aligning to TRBD1. The CDR3 is 15 residues long. Per germline, CDR1 SQVTM and CDR2 ANQGSEA. The CDR3 here is CSPVGQGKALYGYTF. For the CDR3, the DNA is TGTAGCCCTGTGGGACAGGGAAAAGCTCTATATGGCTACACCTTC. Based on the CDR3 plus reference TRBV29-1 and TRBJ1-2, the full variable domain is SAVISQKPSRDICQRGTSLTIQCQVDSQVTMMFWYRQQPGQSLTLIATANQGSEATYESGFVIDKFPISRPNLTFSTLTVSNMSPEDSSIYLCSPVGQGKALYGYTFGSGTRLTVV.

There are many counts of this clone. This chain connects TRBV19 to TRBJ2-2; maybe TRBD2 (5 bases). This CDR3 has 13 amino acids. CDR1 and CDR2 (germline): LNHDA, SQIVND (reference sequence). V lost 4 bases and J lost 9, with 12 bases in between. CDR3 residues: CASSSQEVRELFF. DNA for the CDR3: TGTGCCAGTAGTAGCCAGGAGGTTCGGGAGCTGTTTTTT.

This clone occurred many times. The chain links TRBV27 to TRBJ1-2; 10 bases map to TRBD1. The CDR3 runs 15 residues. Germline trimming cut 5 bases from V and 1 base from J; bases unmatched to any gene: 4. Per the germline V gene, CDR1 is MNHEY and CDR2 is SMNVEV (reference sequence). This CDR3 is CASSIRTGGNYGYTF. Written as DNA, the CDR3 is TGTGCCAGCAGTATACGGACAGGGGGTAACTATGGCTACACCTTC.

The rearrangement uses TRBV5-1 and TRBJ1-2; 7 bases map to TRBD1. The CDR3 has 14 amino acids. The J segment lost 2 bases and the V segment lost 0 bases, leaving 1 base of the junction unmatched. Germline CDR1 and CDR2: SGHRS and YFSETQ. This CDR3 reads CASSLGGQNYGYTF. CDR3 sequence (DNA): TGCGCCAGCAGCTTGGGGGGACAGAACTATGGCTACACCTTC.

This clone was recorded many times. The rearrangement joins TRBV5-8 to TRBJ1-3; no clear D gene. Looked up from germline, CDR1 is SGHTS and CDR2 is YDEGEE. The CDR3 runs to 13 residues. The V gene lost 0 bases and the J gene lost 3 bases, with 4 bases spanning the gap. The CDR3 coding sequence is TGTGCCAGCAGCTTGGAGGTTGGAAACACCATATATTTT. This codes for CASSLEVGNTIYF.

This clone occurred many times. The J gene is TRBJ1-1, the V gene TRBV27, with 8 bases aligning to TRBD1. Germline CDR1 is MNHEY and CDR2 is SMNVEV (reference sequence). The V gene end was trimmed by 3 bases and the J gene end by 5 bases; junction bases not matched to a gene: 8. The CDR3 runs to 15 residues. CDR3 sequence: CASSFQGAKGTEAFF. In DNA, the CDR3 is TGTGCCAGCAGTTTTCAGGGGGCTAAAGGGACTGAAGCTTTCTTT.

As to this clone: A much larger clone differs from this one at a single base, so this may be a read error. The rearrangement joins TRBV3-1 to TRBJ2-2; D remains unclear. The CDR3 has 13 residues. From germline, CDR1 is LGHDT and CDR2 YNNKEL (reference sequence). CDR3 nucleotides: TGTGCCAGCAGCCAATTGGATACCGTGGAGCTGTTTTTT. Its protein is CASSQLDTVELFF. Full variable domain (missing parts from reference TRBV3-1 and TRBJ2-2): DTAVSQTPKYLVTQMGNDKSIKCEQNLGHDTMYWYKQDSKKFLKIMFSYNNKELIINETVPNRFSPKSPDKAHLNLHINSLELGDSAVYFCASSQLDTVELFFGEGSRLTVL.

This clone showed up just a few times. The CDR3 spells CATSYPDRAVANVLTF. In nucleotides, the CDR3 is TGTGCCACCAGTTACCCAGACAGGGCTGTGGCCAACGTCCTGACTTTC. The J gene is TRBJ2-6, the V gene TRBV24-1; 7 bases agree with TRBD1. Per the germline V gene, CDR1 is KGHDR and CDR2 is SFDVKD. This CDR3 spans 16 amino acids. Trimming cost V 6 bases and J 6 bases; bases outside gene matches: 10.

This clone was detected ten times or more. The V gene is TRBV12-3 or TRBV12-4, the J gene TRBJ2-1; TRBD2 might be the D (6 bases). V lost 3 bases to trimming and J lost 4 bases, with 16 bases between them. The CDR3 covers 16 residues. CDR3 sequence reads: CASSFTGAGYYNEQFF. CDR3 nucleotides: TGTGCCAGCAGTTTTACCGGGGCGGGATATTACAATGAGCAGTTCTTC.

This clone was counted at least ten times. The rearrangement links TRBV30 to TRBJ1-4, with D tentatively TRBD1 (5 bases). The CDR3 runs to 15 residues. V was shortened by 5 bases and J by 4 bases, with 17 bases between the two germline ends. CDR1 and CDR2 from the germline V gene are GTSNPN and SVGIG (reference sequence). Written as DNA, the CDR3 is TGTGCCTGGGGGGGACCGGGACCCAGTAATGAAAAACTGTTTTTT. It is translated as CAWGGPGPSNEKLFF.

This clone was counted ten times or more. V usage is TRBV9 and J usage is TRBJ2-6, with TRBD2 matching over 8 bases. The CDR3 length is 18 residues. Trimming took 1 base from V and 3 from J; bases not matched to a gene: 9. Germline CDR1 reads SGDLS; CDR2 reads YYNGEE. The CDR3: CASSVIERELSGANVLTF. The CDR3 region has the DNA TGTGCCAGCAGCGTAATAGAGCGGGAGCTGAGTGGGGCCAACGTCCTGACTTTC.

This rearrangement joins TRBV5-1 to TRBJ2-3; unclear D gene. The CDR3 sequence is 16 residues long. Germline values: CDR1 SGHRS, CDR2 YFSETQ. V was cut by 5 bases and J by 6 bases, with 22 bases left in between. This CDR3 is CASRISPPTRFDTQYF. For the CDR3, the DNA is TGCGCCAGCAGAATATCTCCCCCTACGAGGTTTGATACGCAGTATTTT.